Listed below are T cell receptor beta chains from one sample, sequenced in a study of shared clonotypes between healthy human individuals. Using immunoSEQ multiplex PCR, the repertoire was profiled, and TCRdb retains in-frame clones only, with some absent. The sample lists about 1.1 million clones, 60% to 85% occurring once. The sequenced material came from memory CD4+ T cells from PBMCs. These receptors all stem from a man younger than 30 in good health. Some clones in this sample may be carry-over from other donors' samples. The CDR3 runs from the conserved cysteine through the conserved F or W. The D gene is left open where the match is weak. Some rows have no size entry. The others give once, few or many, or a class for an expanded clone.

d_call	j_call	clone_size	v_call	cdr3_nt	cdr3_aa
TRBD2	TRBJ2-2	-	TRBV4-2	TGTGCCAGCAGCCAAACGGGGGGCACCGGGGAGCTGTTTTTT	CASSQTGGTGELFF
-	TRBJ2-1	-	TRBV5-1	TGCGCCAGCAGCTTGTCTACGTCCTACAATGAGCAGTTCTTC	CASSLSTSYNEQFF
-	TRBJ2-1	-	TRBV18	TGTGCCAGCTCACCACAATCCCGAGAAACCTACAATGAGCAGTTCTTC	CASSPQSRETYNEQFF
-	TRBJ1-5	few	TRBV28	TGTGCCAGCAGTGACGGGTTAGGGGTTGATCAGCCCCAGCATTTT	CASSDGLGVDQPQHF
TRBD2	TRBJ2-1	-	TRBV4-3	TGCGCCAGCAGCCAAGATTATACTAGCGGGGGGTACAATGAGCAGTTCTTC	CASSQDYTSGGYNEQFF
TRBD2	TRBJ2-3	-	TRBV28	TGTGCCAGCTGTCGCACTAGCGGGAGAGCGGATACGCAGTATTTT	CASCRTSGRADTQYF
-	TRBJ2-7	few	TRBV5-1	TGCGCCAGCAGCCTGGTTCGGGATCCCCACGAGCAGTACTTC	CASSLVRDPHEQYF
-	TRBJ2-3	-	TRBV15	TGTGCCACCAGCAGAGACGCGACTAGCACAGATACGCAGTATTTT	CATSRDATSTDTQYF
-	TRBJ2-7	-	TRBV6-5	TGTGCCAGCAGTTCGGGACACCAGATTCTGTACTTC	CASSSGHQILYF
TRBD1	TRBJ2-3	few	TRBV18	TGTGCCAGCTCACCACCTTCCAGGGGGCGTTGGGCAGATACGCAGTATTTT	CASSPPSRGRWADTQYF
TRBD1	TRBJ2-7	-	TRBV28	TGTGCCAGCAGTCGCTTGGAGACAGGGTACTACGAGCAGTACTTC	CASSRLETGYYEQYF
-	TRBJ1-5	few	TRBV18	TGTGCCAGCTCACCCCAAGGAGGGGGTGCTGGCAATCAGCCCCAGCATTTT	CASSPQGGGAGNQPQHF
-	TRBJ1-1	-	TRBV6-4	TGTGCCAGCAGTTTTGACAAGCCAGCCCCTACTGAAGCTTTCTTT	CASSFDKPAPTEAFF
-	TRBJ2-5	few	TRBV10-1	TGCGCCAGCAGTTCCCAAGAGACCCAGTACTTC	CASSSQETQYF
TRBD2	TRBJ2-5	-	TRBV4-2	TGTGCCAGCAGCCCGACGGCGGTGGGAGGGCAAGAGACCCAGTACTTC	CASSPTAVGGQETQYF
TRBD2	TRBJ2-7	-	TRBV10-2	TGCGCCAGCAGTGTCCGACTAGCGGATACCTACGAGCAGTACTTC	CASSVRLADTYEQYF
TRBD1	TRBJ2-1	-	TRBV4-2	TGTGCCAGCAGCCAAGAGGGAGGGACAGGGGGCATAGATGAGCAGTTCTTC	CASSQEGGTGGIDEQFF
-	TRBJ1-4	few	TRBV5-1	TGCGCCAGCAGCTTGACGGGGCCGGGTGAAAAACTGTTTTTT	CASSLTGPGEKLFF
-	TRBJ2-3	-	TRBV7-9	TGTGCCAGCAGCTTAGTCCGGACAGAGACAGATACGCAGTATTTT	CASSLVRTETDTQYF
TRBD2	TRBJ2-2	-	TRBV6-5	TGTGCCAGCAACCTAGCGGGAGTTACCGGGGAGCTGTTTTTT	CASNLAGVTGELFF
TRBD2	TRBJ2-3	-	TRBV7-3	TGTGCCAGCAGCTTACGGACTAGCGGGAGTTTGAGCGCTCGGGATACGCAGTATTTT	CASSLRTSGSLSARDTQYF
-	TRBJ1-1	-	TRBV6-1	TGTGCCAGCAGTGGGGACACCCTGAACACTGAAGCTTTCTTT	CASSGDTLNTEAFF
-	TRBJ1-2	-	TRBV6-5	TGTGCCAGCAGTTCCGGGACGAACGGCTACACCTTC	CASSSGTNGYTF
TRBD1	TRBJ2-7	once	TRBV14	TGTGCCAGCCGGAGACAGGGGGCGAACGAGCAGTACTTC	CASRRQGANEQYF
-	TRBJ2-3	-	TRBV5-4	TGTGCCAGCAGCCTGCGACAGTACACAGATACGCAGTATTTT	CASSLRQYTDTQYF
-	TRBJ2-1	-	TRBV5-4	TGTGCCAGCAGCCCTCGGGAGACGGGCTACAATGAGCAGTTCTTC	CASSPRETGYNEQFF
-	TRBJ2-7	-	TRBV5-1	TGCGCCAGCAGATTTGTTGGCAGAGACTACGAGCAGTACTTC	CASRFVGRDYEQYF
TRBD2	TRBJ2-1	-	TRBV4-1	TGCGCCAGCAGCCAGGGGACTAGCGGCCCCCTTTCCTACAATGAGCAGTTCTTC	CASSQGTSGPLSYNEQFF
-	TRBJ2-6	-	TRBV28	TGTGCCAGCAGCCCCGTCTCTGGGGCCAACGTCCTGACTTTC	CASSPVSGANVLTF
TRBD2	TRBJ2-2	many	TRBV18	TGTGCCAGCTCACCACGTGGAGCGGGAGCAAACACCGGGGAGCTGTTTTTT	CASSPRGAGANTGELFF
TRBD2	TRBJ2-7	-	TRBV29-1	TGCAGCGTCCGAGAGGGGACTAGCGGAGCCTACGAGCAGTACTTC	CSVREGTSGAYEQYF
TRBD1	TRBJ1-2	-	TRBV30	TGTGCCTGGATCCTCAAAACAGGGGCGGACTTCCGCTACACCTTC	CAWILKTGADFRYTF
TRBD1	TRBJ1-1	-	TRBV30	TGTGCCTGGATGGCCCGACTCGGGACAGGGGGCAAAAGCACTGAAGCTTTCTTT	CAWMARLGTGGKSTEAFF
-	TRBJ2-1	-	TRBV20-1	TGCAGTGCTAGGTACGGGCCGGAGCAGTTCTTC	CSARYGPEQFF
-	TRBJ1-2	-	TRBV6-5	TGTGCCAGCAGGCGTCCGACGGTCTCCGGCTACACCTTC	CASRRPTVSGYTF
TRBD1	TRBJ1-2	-	TRBV30	TGTGCCTGGAGTGAGAGACAGGGAACCTTTTCTTTCTATGGCTACACCTTC	CAWSERQGTFSFYGYTF
-	TRBJ1-2	-	TRBV29-1	TGCAGCGTTGAAGGCCGGGGGGTCGGCTATGGCTACACCTTC	CSVEGRGVGYGYTF
-	TRBJ2-7	-	TRBV27	TGTGCCAGCAGTTTATTCGGCACAGGAAAATCCTACGAGCAGTACTTC	CASSLFGTGKSYEQYF
TRBD1	TRBJ1-1	-	TRBV27	TGTGCCAGCAGTCCCGACAGGGGCTTGAACACTGAAGCTTTCTTT	CASSPDRGLNTEAFF
-	TRBJ2-5	once	TRBV27	TGTGCCAGCAGTTTGGAGGGGACAGCCCAAGAGACCCAGTACTTC	CASSLEGTAQETQYF
-	TRBJ2-2	few	TRBV9	TGTGCCAGCAGCGTAGACCCGGCCCCCGGGGAGCTGTTTTTT	CASSVDPAPGELFF
-	TRBJ2-3	-	TRBV28	TGTGCCAGCAGTCCTGGGGGTTCCTCAGATACGCAGTATTTT	CASSPGGSSDTQYF
TRBD2	TRBJ2-3	-	TRBV20-1	TGCAGTGCTAGTGACCGGGAGGGCCAAGATTTT	CSASDREGQDF
-	TRBJ2-1	-	TRBV29-1	TGCAGCGTCCGAGCTAGGACCTACAATGAGCAGTTCTTC	CSVRARTYNEQFF
TRBD1	TRBJ1-2	many	TRBV6-1	TGTGCCAGCAGTGTGACTTGGACAGGGAAAGGCTATGGCTACACCTTC	CASSVTWTGKGYGYTF
-	TRBJ2-1	-	TRBV2	TGTGCCAGCACGCGGGGCAGGGAGCAGTTCTTC	CASTRGREQFF
TRBD2	TRBJ2-7	-	TRBV6-5	TGTGCCAGCAGAGCCTCGACTAGCGGGAGCTACGAGCAGTACTTC	CASRASTSGSYEQYF
-	TRBJ1-5	-	TRBV6-1	TGTGCCAGCAGTGAAAGGGCCCTTAGCAATCAGCCCCAGCATTTT	CASSERALSNQPQHF
-	TRBJ2-7	-	TRBV10-2	TGCGCCAGCAGTGATCAATTATTGGGCGGTCGCCAGTACTTC	CASSDQLLGGRQYF
TRBD2	TRBJ2-1	-	TRBV5-1	TGCGCCAGCAGCTCCATACTAGCGGGAGGCAATGAGCAGTTCTTC	CASSSILAGGNEQFF
TRBD1	TRBJ1-4	-	TRBV4-2	TGTGCCAGCAGCCAAGACCCCCGGGACAGGGTCGGAACTAATGAAAAACTGTTTTTT	CASSQDPRDRVGTNEKLFF
-	TRBJ2-7	-	TRBV5-4	TGTGCCAGCAGCTTGGATTGGGGAAACTCCTACGAGCAGTACTTC	CASSLDWGNSYEQYF